This is a list of T cell receptor beta chains from one sample in a study of CD8 T cells in Susac syndrome. TCRdb re-called the immunoSEQ multiplex PCR reads with MiXCR, one entry per CDR3 protein. This table holds about 200,000 distinct CDR3 sequences, 95% found once. Material: CD4+ T cells from PBMCs. The receptor set was obtained from a human donor in good health. CDR3s include the opening cysteine and the closing phenylalanine or tryptophan. The order of the fields is CDR3 protein, CDR3 DNA, clone size, V gene, CDR3 length, J gene, D gene. D genes are given only for firm matches. Clone size, where shown, is once, few, many, or a class for clones that have expanded.

CDR3 protein: CASSYSSGREETQYF
CDR3 DNA: TGTGCCAGCAGTTACTCGAGCGGGAGGGAGGAGACCCAGTACTTC
clone size: -
V gene: TRBV6-5
CDR3 length: 15
J gene: TRBJ2-5
D gene: TRBD2

CDR3 protein: CSVLASSYEQYF
CDR3 DNA: TGCAGCGTGCTTGCTAGCTCCTACGAGCAGTACTTC
clone size: -
V gene: TRBV29-1
CDR3 length: 12
J gene: TRBJ2-7
D gene: -

CDR3 protein: CASSDAQGAREKLFF
CDR3 DNA: TGTGCCAGCAGTGACGCACAGGGGGCGCGTGAAAAACTGTTTTTT
clone size: -
V gene: TRBV25-1
CDR3 length: 15
J gene: TRBJ1-4
D gene: TRBD1

CDR3 protein: CSAGPGTSLYNEQFF
CDR3 DNA: TGCAGTGCTGGCCCAGGGACTAGCCTTTACAATGAGCAGTTCTTC
clone size: -
V gene: TRBV20-1
CDR3 length: 15
J gene: TRBJ2-1
D gene: TRBD2

CDR3 protein: CASSLRVGASGSYEQYF
CDR3 DNA: TGTGCCAGCAGTTTAAGGGTGGGGGCTAGCGGGTCCTACGAGCAGTACTTC
clone size: -
V gene: TRBV12-3/TRBV12-4
CDR3 length: 17
J gene: TRBJ2-7
D gene: TRBD2

CDR3 protein: CASSQAGREQYF
CDR3 DNA: TGCGCCAGCAGCCAAGCCGGTAGAGAGCAGTACTTC
clone size: -
V gene: TRBV4-3
CDR3 length: 12
J gene: TRBJ2-7
D gene: -

CDR3 protein: CSAGRNNQPQHF
CDR3 DNA: TGCAGTGCCGGACGGAACAATCAGCCCCAGCATTTT
clone size: -
V gene: TRBV20-1
CDR3 length: 12
J gene: TRBJ1-5
D gene: -

CDR3 protein: CASSRRQGGTSPLHF
CDR3 DNA: TGTGCCAGCAGCCGAAGACAGGGGGGTACTTCACCCCTCCACTTT
clone size: -
V gene: TRBV7-2
CDR3 length: 15
J gene: TRBJ1-6
D gene: TRBD1

CDR3 protein: CASSLMGGSVNTQYF
CDR3 DNA: TGTGCCAGCAGCTTAATGGGGGGGTCCGTGAATACGCAGTATTTT
clone size: -
V gene: TRBV4-2
CDR3 length: 15
J gene: TRBJ2-3
D gene: TRBD2

CDR3 protein: CASSPNGGLNTEAFF
CDR3 DNA: TGTGCCAGCAGCCCGAACGGGGGATTGAACACTGAAGCTTTCTTT
clone size: -
V gene: TRBV5-4
CDR3 length: 15
J gene: TRBJ1-1
D gene: -

CDR3 protein: CATSRDPGRANEKLFF
CDR3 DNA: TGTGCCACCAGCAGAGACCCGGGACGGGCGAATGAAAAACTGTTTTTT
clone size: once
V gene: TRBV15
CDR3 length: 16
J gene: TRBJ1-4
D gene: -

CDR3 protein: CASSQDFPVAGGSYTF
CDR3 DNA: TGTGCCAGCAGCCAAGATTTCCCAGTGGCAGGGGGAAGCTACACCTTC
clone size: -
V gene: TRBV3-1
CDR3 length: 16
J gene: TRBJ1-2
D gene: TRBD1

CDR3 protein: CATSDAGQGGRETQYF
CDR3 DNA: TGTGCCACCAGTGATGCGGGACAGGGGGGTCGAGAGACCCAGTACTTC
clone size: -
V gene: TRBV24-1
CDR3 length: 16
J gene: TRBJ2-5
D gene: TRBD1

CDR3 protein: CSVAVSSTEAFF
CDR3 DNA: TGCAGCGTAGCCGTGAGCTCCACTGAAGCTTTCTTT
clone size: -
V gene: TRBV29-1
CDR3 length: 12
J gene: TRBJ1-1
D gene: -

CDR3 protein: CSVVLGNTEAFF
CDR3 DNA: TGCAGCGTTGTACTAGGTAACACTGAAGCTTTCTTT
clone size: -
V gene: TRBV29-1
CDR3 length: 12
J gene: TRBJ1-1
D gene: -

CDR3 protein: CSAASTGSYTEAFF
CDR3 DNA: TGCAGTGCTGCTTCGACAGGATCATACACTGAAGCTTTCTTT
clone size: once
V gene: TRBV20-1
CDR3 length: 14
J gene: TRBJ1-1
D gene: -

CDR3 protein: CASSPDLARGGGEQFF
CDR3 DNA: TGCGCCAGCAGCCCAGACTTGGCGCGGGGGGGCGGTGAGCAGTTCTTC
clone size: -
V gene: TRBV5-1
CDR3 length: 16
J gene: TRBJ2-1
D gene: TRBD2

CDR3 protein: CASSGQAASYEQYF
CDR3 DNA: TGTGCCAGCAGTGGACAGGCAGCTTCCTACGAGCAGTACTTC
clone size: -
V gene: TRBV9
CDR3 length: 14
J gene: TRBJ2-7
D gene: TRBD1

CDR3 protein: CASSRGPRETQYF
CDR3 DNA: TGTGCCAGCAGCCGAGGGCCCAGGGAGACCCAGTACTTC
clone size: -
V gene: TRBV7-9
CDR3 length: 13
J gene: TRBJ2-5
D gene: -

CDR3 protein: CASTAQRGLNTEAFF
CDR3 DNA: TGCGCCAGCACGGCTCAAAGAGGGCTGAACACTGAAGCTTTCTTT
clone size: -
V gene: TRBV4-3
CDR3 length: 15
J gene: TRBJ1-1
D gene: -

CDR3 protein: CSVRVAVNTGELFF
CDR3 DNA: TGCAGCGTTCGTGTAGCGGTGAACACCGGGGAGCTGTTTTTT
clone size: once
V gene: TRBV29-1
CDR3 length: 14
J gene: TRBJ2-2
D gene: -

CDR3 protein: CASSFYSSYNEQFF
CDR3 DNA: TGTGCCAGCAGCTTCTATAGCTCCTACAATGAGCAGTTCTTC
clone size: once
V gene: TRBV5-4
CDR3 length: 14
J gene: TRBJ2-1
D gene: -

CDR3 protein: CASSDPNYGYTF
CDR3 DNA: TGTGCCAGCAGTGACCCTAACTATGGCTACACCTTC
clone size: once
V gene: TRBV6-6
CDR3 length: 12
J gene: TRBJ1-2
D gene: -

CDR3 protein: CASSRDRARGNEQFF
CDR3 DNA: TGTGCCAGCAGCCGTGACAGGGCGAGGGGGAATGAGCAGTTCTTC
clone size: -
V gene: TRBV4-2
CDR3 length: 15
J gene: TRBJ2-1
D gene: TRBD1

CDR3 protein: CSGAVAGLAYEQYF
CDR3 DNA: TGCAGTGGCGCGGTTGCAGGTCTAGCCTACGAGCAGTACTTC
clone size: -
V gene: TRBV20-1
CDR3 length: 14
J gene: TRBJ2-7
D gene: -